This T cell receptor beta chain was found in a study of metastatic and nonmetastatic thyroid tumors. Study-wide results and limits: When malignant thyroid tumors were compared with benign nodules, TCR beta diversity was reportedly significantly higher in the malignant tumors. This held in both blood and tumor samples.

TCRdb ran MiXCR on the PCR reads. The sample consists of under 8,500 clones, 25% to 40% of them appearing once. The CDR3 length is 16 residues. Germline loops: CDR1 LNHDA, CDR2 SQIVND (reference sequence). Germline trimming cut 5 bases from V and 3 bases from J; bases unmatched to any gene: 12. Every patient was untreated before thyroid surgery. On this clone: No antigen is known for it.

The receptor was isolated from a female donor with papillary thyroid cancer or a benign thyroid nodule (not recorded which). Some clones in this sample may be carry-over from other donors' samples. Sequencing used tumor tissue. The chain recombines TRBV19 with TRBJ2-7; 8 bases align to TRBD1. In nucleotides, the CDR3 is TGTGCCAGTAGTGTGGCCGGGACAGGAGCCCTCTACGAGCAGTACTTC. Translating gives CASSVAGTGALYEQYF.